Below, one TCR beta chain is given with its context. Its target is not known. Documented time point: sample taken at primary tumor resection. The donors comprised approximately 75 untreated early-stage non-small cell lung cancer patients. The input material, whole RNA from tumor, nontumor lung or frozen PBMC, was sequenced unsorted. Via MiXCR, TCRdb re-called the 5' RACE reads, giving one row per CDR3 protein. This sample yields roughly 80,000 distinct CDR3 sequences, of which approximately 8% are seen a single time; roughly 7.1% belongs to the top ten. These data originate in a study of spatial heterogeneity in lung cancer. Study-wide results and limits: In blood, ubiquitous expanded tumor TCRs appeared more at resection than follow-up.

This CDR3 spans 15 amino acids. Germline lookup yields CDR1 DFQATT and CDR2 SNEGSKA (reference sequence). The V end lost 1 base, the J end lost 1 base, and 11 bases lay between the germline ends. The V call is TRBV20-1, the J call TRBJ2-1, with D possibly TRBD2 on 5 matching bases. The source is a male donor with early-stage non-small cell lung cancer. The starting material was PBMCs, obtained at surgery. The CDR3 bases are TGCAGTGCTAGAGTGGACGGGAAGTCCTACAATGAGCAGTTCTTC. Translating gives CSARVDGKSYNEQFF.